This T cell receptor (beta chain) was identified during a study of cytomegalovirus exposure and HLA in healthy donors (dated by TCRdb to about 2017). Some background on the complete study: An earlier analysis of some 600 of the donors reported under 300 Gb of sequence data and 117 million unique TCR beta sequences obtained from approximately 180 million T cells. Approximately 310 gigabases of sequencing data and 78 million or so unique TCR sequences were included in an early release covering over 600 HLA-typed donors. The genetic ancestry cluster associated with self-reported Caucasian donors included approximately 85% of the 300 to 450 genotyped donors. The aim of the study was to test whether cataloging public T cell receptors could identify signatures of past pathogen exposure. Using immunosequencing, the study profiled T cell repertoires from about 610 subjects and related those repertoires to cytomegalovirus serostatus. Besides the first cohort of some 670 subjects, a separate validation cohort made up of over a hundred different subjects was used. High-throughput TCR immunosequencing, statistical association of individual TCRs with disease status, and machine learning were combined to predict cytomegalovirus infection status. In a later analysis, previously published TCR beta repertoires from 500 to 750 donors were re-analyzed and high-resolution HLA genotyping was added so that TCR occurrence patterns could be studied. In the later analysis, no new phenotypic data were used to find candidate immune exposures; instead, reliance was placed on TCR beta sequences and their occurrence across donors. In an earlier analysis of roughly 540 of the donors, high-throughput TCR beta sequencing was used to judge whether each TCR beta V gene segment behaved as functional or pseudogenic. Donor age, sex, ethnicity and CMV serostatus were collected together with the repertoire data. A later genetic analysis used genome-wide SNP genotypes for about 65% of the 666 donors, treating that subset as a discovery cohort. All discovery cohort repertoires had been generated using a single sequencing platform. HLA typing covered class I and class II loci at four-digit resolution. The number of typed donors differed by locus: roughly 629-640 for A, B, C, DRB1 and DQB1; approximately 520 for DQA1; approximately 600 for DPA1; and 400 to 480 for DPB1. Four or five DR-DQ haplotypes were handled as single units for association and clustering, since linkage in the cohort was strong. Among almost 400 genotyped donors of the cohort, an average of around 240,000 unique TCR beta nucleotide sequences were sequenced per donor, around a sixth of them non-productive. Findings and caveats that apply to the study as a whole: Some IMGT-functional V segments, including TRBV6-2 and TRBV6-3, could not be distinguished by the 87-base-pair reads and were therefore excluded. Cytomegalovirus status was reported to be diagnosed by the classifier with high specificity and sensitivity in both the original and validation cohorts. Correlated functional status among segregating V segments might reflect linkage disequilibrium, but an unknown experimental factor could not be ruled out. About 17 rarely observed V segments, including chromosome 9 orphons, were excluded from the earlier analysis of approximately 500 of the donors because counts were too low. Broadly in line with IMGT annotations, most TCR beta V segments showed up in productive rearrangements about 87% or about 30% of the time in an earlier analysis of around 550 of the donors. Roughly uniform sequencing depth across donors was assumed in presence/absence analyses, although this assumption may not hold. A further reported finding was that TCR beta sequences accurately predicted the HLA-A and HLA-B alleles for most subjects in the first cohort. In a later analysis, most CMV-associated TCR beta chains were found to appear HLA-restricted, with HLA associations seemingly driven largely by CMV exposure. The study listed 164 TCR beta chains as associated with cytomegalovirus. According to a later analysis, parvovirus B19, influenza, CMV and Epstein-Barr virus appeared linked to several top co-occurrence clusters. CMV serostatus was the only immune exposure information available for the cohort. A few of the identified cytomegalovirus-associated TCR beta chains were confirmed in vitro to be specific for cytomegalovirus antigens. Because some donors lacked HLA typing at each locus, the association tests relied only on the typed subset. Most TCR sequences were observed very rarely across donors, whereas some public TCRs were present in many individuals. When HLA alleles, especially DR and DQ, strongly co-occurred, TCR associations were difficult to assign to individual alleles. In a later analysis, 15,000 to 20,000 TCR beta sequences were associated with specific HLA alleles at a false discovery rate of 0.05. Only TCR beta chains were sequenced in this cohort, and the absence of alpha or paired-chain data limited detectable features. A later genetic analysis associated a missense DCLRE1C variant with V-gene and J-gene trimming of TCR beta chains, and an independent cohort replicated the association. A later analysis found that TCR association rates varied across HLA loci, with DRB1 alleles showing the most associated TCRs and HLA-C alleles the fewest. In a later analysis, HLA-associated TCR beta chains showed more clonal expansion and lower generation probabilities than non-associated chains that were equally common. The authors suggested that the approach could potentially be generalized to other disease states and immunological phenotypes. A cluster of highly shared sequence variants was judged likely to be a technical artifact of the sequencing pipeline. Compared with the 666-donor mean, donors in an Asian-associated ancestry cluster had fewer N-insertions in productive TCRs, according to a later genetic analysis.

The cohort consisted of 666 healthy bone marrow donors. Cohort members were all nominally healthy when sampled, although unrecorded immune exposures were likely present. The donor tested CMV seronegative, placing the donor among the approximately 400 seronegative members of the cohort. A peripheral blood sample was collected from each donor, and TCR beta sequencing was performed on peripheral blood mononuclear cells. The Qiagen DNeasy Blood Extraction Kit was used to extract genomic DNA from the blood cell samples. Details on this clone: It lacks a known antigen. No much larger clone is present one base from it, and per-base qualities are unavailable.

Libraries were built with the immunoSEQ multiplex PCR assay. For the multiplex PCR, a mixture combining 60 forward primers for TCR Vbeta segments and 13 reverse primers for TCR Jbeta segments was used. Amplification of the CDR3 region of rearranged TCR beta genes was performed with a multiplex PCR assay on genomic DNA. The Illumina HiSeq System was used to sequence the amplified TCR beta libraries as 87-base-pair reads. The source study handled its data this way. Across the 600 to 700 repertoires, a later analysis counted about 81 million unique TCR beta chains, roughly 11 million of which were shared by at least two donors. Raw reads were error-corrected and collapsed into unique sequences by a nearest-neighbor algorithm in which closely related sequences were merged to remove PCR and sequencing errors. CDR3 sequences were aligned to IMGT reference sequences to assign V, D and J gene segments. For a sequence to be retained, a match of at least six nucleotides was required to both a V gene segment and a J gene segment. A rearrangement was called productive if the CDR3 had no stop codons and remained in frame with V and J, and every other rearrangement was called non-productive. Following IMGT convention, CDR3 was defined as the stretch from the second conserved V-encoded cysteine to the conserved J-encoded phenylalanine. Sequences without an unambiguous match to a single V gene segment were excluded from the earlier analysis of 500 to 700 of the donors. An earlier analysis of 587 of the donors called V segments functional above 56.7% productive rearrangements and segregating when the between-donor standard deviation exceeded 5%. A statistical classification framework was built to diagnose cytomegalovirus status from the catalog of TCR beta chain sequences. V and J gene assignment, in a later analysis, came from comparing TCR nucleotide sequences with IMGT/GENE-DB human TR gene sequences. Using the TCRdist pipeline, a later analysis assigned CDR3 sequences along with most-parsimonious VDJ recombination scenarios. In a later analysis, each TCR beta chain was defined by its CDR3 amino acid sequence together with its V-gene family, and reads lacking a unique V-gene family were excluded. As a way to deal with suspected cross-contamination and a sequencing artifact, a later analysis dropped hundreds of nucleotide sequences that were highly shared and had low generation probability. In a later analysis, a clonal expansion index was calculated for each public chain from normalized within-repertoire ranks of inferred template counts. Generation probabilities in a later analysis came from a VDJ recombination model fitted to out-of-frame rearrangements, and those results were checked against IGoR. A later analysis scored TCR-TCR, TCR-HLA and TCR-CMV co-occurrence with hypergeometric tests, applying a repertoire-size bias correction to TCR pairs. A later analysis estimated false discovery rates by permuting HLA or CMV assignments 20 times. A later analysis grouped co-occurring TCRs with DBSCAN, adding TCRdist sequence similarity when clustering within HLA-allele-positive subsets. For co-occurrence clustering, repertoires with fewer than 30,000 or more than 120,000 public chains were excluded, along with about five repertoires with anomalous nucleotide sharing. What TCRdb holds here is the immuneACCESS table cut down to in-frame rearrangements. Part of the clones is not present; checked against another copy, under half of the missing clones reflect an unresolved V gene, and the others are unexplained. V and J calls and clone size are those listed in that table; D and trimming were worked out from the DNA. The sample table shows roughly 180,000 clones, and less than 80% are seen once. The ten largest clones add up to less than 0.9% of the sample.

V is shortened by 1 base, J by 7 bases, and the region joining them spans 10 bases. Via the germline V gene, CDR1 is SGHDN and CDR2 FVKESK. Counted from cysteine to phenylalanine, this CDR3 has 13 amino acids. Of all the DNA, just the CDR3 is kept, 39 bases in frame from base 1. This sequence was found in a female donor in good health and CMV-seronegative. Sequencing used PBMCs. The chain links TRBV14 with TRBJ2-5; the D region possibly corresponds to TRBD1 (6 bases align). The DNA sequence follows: TGTGCCAGCAGCCAAGGCTTACAGGGGACCCAGTACTTC. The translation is CASSQGLQGTQYF.